This is a list of T cell receptor beta chains from one sample in a study of blood T cell repertoires in COVID-19. Sequencing was performed with immunoSEQ multiplex PCR; in TCRdb, only in-frame clones are kept and a portion is missing. The sample lists 350,000 to 450,000 clones, approximately 89% seen once, with around 0.94% in the top ten. The specimen was PBMCs or T cells enriched from blood (not recorded which). Every receptor here comes from a woman aged 40 to 55 who had been exposed to COVID-19. The CDR3 runs from the conserved cysteine through the conserved F or W. A D gene is named only where the DNA matches it firmly. Clone size is not always given. Where it is, it says once, few, many or a class for expanded clones.

TRBJ1-5 | TRBD1 | 18 | - | TRBV5-1 | CASSLGTAPGGSNQPQHF | TGCGCCAGCAGCCTGGGGACAGCGCCCGGAGGCAGCAATCAGCCCCAGCATTTT
TRBJ1-3 | - | 15 | - | TRBV5-6 | CASSLDGQAGNTIYF | TGTGCCAGCAGCTTGGATGGTCAGGCTGGAAACACCATATATTTT
TRBJ2-3 | - | 17 | - | TRBV5-6 | CASSLLTGNGGTDTQYF | TGTGCCAGCAGCTTACTTACAGGGAACGGAGGTACAGATACGCAGTATTTT
TRBJ2-1 | TRBD2 | 16 | - | TRBV3-1/TRBV3-2 | CASSQVGTSGPHEQFF | TGTGCCAGCAGCCAAGTCGGGACTAGCGGGCCCCATGAGCAGTTCTTC
TRBJ2-3 | TRBD1 | 15 | once | TRBV7-9 | CASRQTGQGTDTQYF | TGTGCCAGCAGACAGACGGGACAGGGCACAGATACGCAGTATTTT
TRBJ2-1 | TRBD1 | 19 | - | TRBV27 | CASRPFGYPDRGAVDEQFF | TGTGCCAGCAGGCCTTTTGGTTACCCCGACAGGGGCGCGGTGGATGAGCAGTTCTTC
TRBJ1-1 | - | 15 | - | TRBV19 | CASTLGPGKDTEAFF | TGTGCCAGTACCCTAGGCCCAGGGAAGGACACTGAAGCTTTCTTT
TRBJ2-7 | - | 15 | - | TRBV20-1 | CSASGWADSSYEQYF | TGCAGTGCTAGTGGATGGGCCGATAGCTCCTACGAGCAGTACTTC
TRBJ1-2 | - | 13 | - | TRBV18 | CASSPETAYGYTF | TGTGCCAGCTCACCAGAGACAGCCTATGGCTACACCTTC
TRBJ2-2 | - | 16 | once | TRBV7-9 | CASSPRPSRGTGELFF | TGTGCCAGCAGCCCACGCCCTTCACGAGGGACCGGGGAGCTGTTTTTT
TRBJ1-2 | TRBD1 | 17 | - | TRBV27 | CASSFRPLTQGNYGYTF | TGTGCCAGCAGTTTTAGACCCCTCACACAGGGGAACTATGGCTACACCTTC
TRBJ1-1 | - | 14 | - | TRBV10-2 | CASSVRGLNTEAFF | TGCGCCAGCAGTGTGCGGGGACTGAACACTGAAGCTTTCTTT
TRBJ2-5 | TRBD2 | 15 | - | TRBV30 | CAWSPQLAGQETQYF | TGTGCCTGGAGTCCCCAACTAGCGGGACAAGAGACCCAGTACTTC
TRBJ2-1 | - | 11 | - | TRBV3-1/TRBV3-2 | CASWVMTALVF | TGTGCCAGCTGGGTTATGACTGCCTTGGTCTTC
TRBJ2-7 | TRBD2 | 15 | once | TRBV7-2 | CASSSPSGRVSEQYF | TGTGCCAGCAGCTCTCCTAGCGGGAGGGTCTCCGAGCAGTACTTC
TRBJ1-1 | - | 13 | - | TRBV7-3 | CASSLTRGDEAFF | TGTGCCAGCAGCTTAACGAGAGGAGATGAAGCTTTCTTT
TRBJ2-3 | - | 13 | - | TRBV24-1 | CATSSSKTDTQYF | TGTGCCACCAGCTCTAGCAAGACAGATACGCAGTATTTT
TRBJ1-3 | - | 16 | - | TRBV27 | CASSLGALGRGDTIYF | TGTGCCAGCAGTTTGGGTGCTTTGGGACGGGGGGACACCATATATTTT
TRBJ1-6 | - | 14 | - | TRBV2 | CASSVEAVNSPLHF | TGTGCCAGCAGTGTTGAGGCAGTTAATTCACCCCTCCACTTT
TRBJ2-5 | - | 15 | once | TRBV5-1 | CASSLATVFQETQYF | TGCGCCAGCAGCTTGGCGACAGTTTTCCAAGAGACCCAGTACTTC
TRBJ2-4 | TRBD1 | 13 | once | TRBV19 | CASSTVRGRGRYF | TGTGCCAGTAGTACCGTCAGAGGCAGGGGGAGATACTTC
TRBJ1-5 | TRBD1 | 15 | - | TRBV5-6 | CASSLARDRNQPQHF | TGTGCCAGCAGCTTGGCTCGGGACAGAAATCAGCCCCAGCATTTT
TRBJ2-7 | TRBD1 | 14 | - | TRBV5-4 | CASSLGGQRSEQYF | TGTGCCAGCAGCTTGGGGGGACAGCGTAGTGAGCAGTACTTC
TRBJ1-1 | TRBD1 | 12 | - | TRBV29-1 | CSLGDRGTEAFF | TGCAGCCTTGGGGACAGGGGGACTGAAGCTTTCTTT
TRBJ1-1 | - | 17 | - | TRBV28 | CASSETLGGSMNTEAFF | TGTGCCAGCAGCGAGACTTTGGGGGGTTCTATGAACACTGAAGCTTTCTTT
TRBJ1-2 | - | 12 | - | TRBV19 | CAIGGDRYGYTF | TGTGCCATTGGGGGGGACCGCTATGGCTACACCTTC
TRBJ1-2 | - | 13 | - | TRBV7-3 | CASRADKAYGYTF | TGTGCCAGCAGAGCAGACAAGGCGTATGGCTACACCTTC
TRBJ1-2 | - | 16 | - | TRBV7-9 | CASSLEAERANYGYTF | TGTGCCAGCAGCTTAGAAGCGGAACGGGCTAACTATGGCTACACCTTC
TRBJ1-2 | TRBD1 | 14 | - | TRBV19 | CASTIRDRDYGYTF | TGTGCCAGCACGATCCGGGACAGGGACTATGGCTACACCTTC
TRBJ1-2 | - | 15 | - | TRBV4-3 | CASSQGTALRGGYTF | TGCGCCAGCAGCCAAGGGACAGCCTTAAGGGGTGGCTACACCTTC
TRBJ1-1 | - | 15 | - | TRBV18 | CASSPEVTVNTEAFF | TGTGCCAGCTCACCGGAGGTAACAGTGAACACTGAAGCTTTCTTT
TRBJ1-3 | TRBD1 | 15 | - | TRBV5-1 | CASSLTGGSGNTIYF | TGCGCCAGCAGCTTGACAGGGGGCAGTGGAAACACCATATATTTT
TRBJ1-1 | - | 15 | once | TRBV6-2/TRBV6-3 | CASSFSQNMNTEAFF | TGTGCCAGCAGTTTCAGTCAGAACATGAACACTGAAGCTTTCTTT
TRBJ1-1 | TRBD1 | 14 | - | TRBV11-2 | CASSLTGGGTEAFF | TGTGCCAGCAGCTTAACAGGGGGAGGTACTGAAGCTTTCTTT
TRBJ1-2 | - | 13 | - | TRBV27 | CASSPGSNYGYTF | TGTGCCAGCAGTCCCGGGTCTAACTATGGCTACACCTTC